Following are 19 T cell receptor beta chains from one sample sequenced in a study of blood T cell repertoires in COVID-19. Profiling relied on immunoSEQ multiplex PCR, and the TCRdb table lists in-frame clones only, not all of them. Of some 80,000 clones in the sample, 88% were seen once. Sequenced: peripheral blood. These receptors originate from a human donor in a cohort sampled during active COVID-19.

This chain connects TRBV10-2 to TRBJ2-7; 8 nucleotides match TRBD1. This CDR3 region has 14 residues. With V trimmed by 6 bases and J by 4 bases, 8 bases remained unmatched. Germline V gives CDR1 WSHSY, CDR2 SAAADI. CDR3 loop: CASRDGTGLYEQYF. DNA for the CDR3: TGCGCCAGCAGGGACGGGACAGGACTATACGAGCAGTACTTC.

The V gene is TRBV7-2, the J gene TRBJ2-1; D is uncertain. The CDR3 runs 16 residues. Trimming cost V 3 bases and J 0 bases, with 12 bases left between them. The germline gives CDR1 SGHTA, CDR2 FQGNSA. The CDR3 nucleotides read TGTGCCAGCAGCTTGAACAGTGCTGGCTCCTACAATGAGCAGTTCTTC. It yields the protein CASSLNSAGSYNEQFF.

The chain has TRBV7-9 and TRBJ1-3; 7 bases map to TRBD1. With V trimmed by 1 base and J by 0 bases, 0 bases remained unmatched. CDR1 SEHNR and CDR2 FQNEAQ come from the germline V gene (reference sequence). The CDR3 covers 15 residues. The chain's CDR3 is CASSLGDSSGNTIYF. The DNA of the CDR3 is TGTGCCAGCAGCTTAGGGGACAGCTCTGGAAACACCATATATTTT.

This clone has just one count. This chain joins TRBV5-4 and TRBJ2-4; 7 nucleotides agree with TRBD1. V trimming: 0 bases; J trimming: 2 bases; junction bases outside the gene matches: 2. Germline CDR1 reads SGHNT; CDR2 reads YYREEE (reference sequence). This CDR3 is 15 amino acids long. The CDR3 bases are TGTGCCAGCAGCTTGGTACAGGGGACCAAAAACATTCAGTACTTC. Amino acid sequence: CASSLVQGTKNIQYF. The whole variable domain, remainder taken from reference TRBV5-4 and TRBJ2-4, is ETGVTQSPTHLIKTRGQQVTLRCSSQSGHNTVSWYQQALGQGPQFIFQYYREEENGRGNFPPRFSGLQFPNYSSELNVNALELDDSALYLCASSLVQGTKNIQYFGAGTRLSVL.

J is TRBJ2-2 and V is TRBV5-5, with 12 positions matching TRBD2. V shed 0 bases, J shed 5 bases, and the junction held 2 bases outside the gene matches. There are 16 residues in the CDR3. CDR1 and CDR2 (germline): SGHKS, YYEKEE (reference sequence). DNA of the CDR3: TGTGCCAGCAGCTTGGTCCTAGCGGGGGGGACCGGGGAGCTGTTTTTT. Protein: CASSLVLAGGTGELFF.

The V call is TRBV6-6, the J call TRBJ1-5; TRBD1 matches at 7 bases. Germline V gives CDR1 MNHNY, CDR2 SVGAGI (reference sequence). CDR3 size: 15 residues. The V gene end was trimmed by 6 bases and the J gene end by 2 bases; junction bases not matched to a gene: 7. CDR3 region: CASRPRGNGNQPQHF. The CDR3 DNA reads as TGTGCCAGCAGACCCAGGGGGAACGGCAATCAGCCCCAGCATTTT.

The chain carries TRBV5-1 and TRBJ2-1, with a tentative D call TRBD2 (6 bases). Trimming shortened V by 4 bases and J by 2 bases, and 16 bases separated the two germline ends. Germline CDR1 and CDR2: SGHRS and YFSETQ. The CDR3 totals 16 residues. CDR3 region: CASSPGEGEPYNEQFF. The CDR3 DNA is TGCGCCAGCAGCCCGGGGGAAGGGGAACCCTACAATGAGCAGTTCTTC.

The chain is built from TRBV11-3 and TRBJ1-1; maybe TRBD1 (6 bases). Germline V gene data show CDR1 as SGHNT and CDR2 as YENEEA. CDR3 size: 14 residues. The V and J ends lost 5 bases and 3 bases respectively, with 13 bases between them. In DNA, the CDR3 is TGTGCCAGCAGCCGCTCAGGGGCCTACACTGAAGCTTTCTTT. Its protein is CASSRSGAYTEAFF.

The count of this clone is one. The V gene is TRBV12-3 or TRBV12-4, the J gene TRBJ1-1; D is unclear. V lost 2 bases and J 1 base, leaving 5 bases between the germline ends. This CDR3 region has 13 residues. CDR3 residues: CASSLHRNTEAFF. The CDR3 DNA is TGTGCCAGCAGTTTACATAGGAACACTGAAGCTTTCTTT.

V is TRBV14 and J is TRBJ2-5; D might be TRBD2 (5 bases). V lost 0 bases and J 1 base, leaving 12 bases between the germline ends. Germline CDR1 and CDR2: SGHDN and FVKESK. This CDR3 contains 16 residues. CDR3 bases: TGTGCCAGCAGCCAAGACCGGGGAGTAGCCCAAGAGACCCAGTACTTC. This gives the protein CASSQDRGVAQETQYF.

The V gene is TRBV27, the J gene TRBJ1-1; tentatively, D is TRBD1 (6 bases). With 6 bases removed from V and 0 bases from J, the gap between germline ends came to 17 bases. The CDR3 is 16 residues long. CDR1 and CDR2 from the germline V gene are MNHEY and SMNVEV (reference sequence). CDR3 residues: CASRAQGLILNTEAFF. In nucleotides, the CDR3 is TGTGCCAGCAGGGCGCAGGGGCTAATATTGAACACTGAAGCTTTCTTT.

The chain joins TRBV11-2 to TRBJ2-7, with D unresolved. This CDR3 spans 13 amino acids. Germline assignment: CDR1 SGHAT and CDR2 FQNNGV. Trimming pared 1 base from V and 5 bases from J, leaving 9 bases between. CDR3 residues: CASSLGTSNEQYF. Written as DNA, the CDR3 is TGTGCCAGCAGCTTAGGCACCTCTAACGAGCAGTACTTC.

The chain's CDR3 is CASSQRGDRVGITEAFF. As DNA, the CDR3 is TGTGCCAGCAGCCAACGAGGTGACAGGGTGGGAATCACTGAAGCTTTCTTT. The V gene is TRBV4-2, the J gene TRBJ1-1, with 7 bases matching TRBD1. This CDR3 is built from 17 residues. Germline CDR1 is LGHNA and CDR2 is YNFKEQ. V shed 2 bases, J shed 4 bases, and the junction held 13 bases outside the gene matches.

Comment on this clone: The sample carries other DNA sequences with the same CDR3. CDR3 amino acids: CASSPGTSGTYEQYF. In nucleotides, the CDR3 is TGTGCCAGCAGCCCTGGGACTAGCGGGACCTACGAGCAGTACTTC. The chain recombines TRBV27 with TRBJ2-7; TRBD2 aligns across 13 bases. The length of the CDR3 is 15 residues. Germline V gene lookup returns CDR1 MNHEY and CDR2 SMNVEV (reference sequence). Trimming cost V 6 bases and J 2 bases; bases outside gene matches: 4.

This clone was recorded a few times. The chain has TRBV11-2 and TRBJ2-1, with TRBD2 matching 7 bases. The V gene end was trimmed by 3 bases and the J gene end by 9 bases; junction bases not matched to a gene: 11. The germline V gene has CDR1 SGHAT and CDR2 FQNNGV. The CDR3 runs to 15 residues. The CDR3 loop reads CASSFGGLGIIEQFF. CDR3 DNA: TGTGCCAGCAGCTTCGGAGGACTAGGTATTATTGAGCAGTTCTTC.

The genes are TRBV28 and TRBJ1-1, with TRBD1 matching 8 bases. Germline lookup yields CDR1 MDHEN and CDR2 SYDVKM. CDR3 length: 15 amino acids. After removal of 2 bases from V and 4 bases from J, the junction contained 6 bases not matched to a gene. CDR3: CASSLTNRGTTEAFF. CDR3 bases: TGTGCCAGCAGTTTAACCAACAGGGGGACCACTGAAGCTTTCTTT.

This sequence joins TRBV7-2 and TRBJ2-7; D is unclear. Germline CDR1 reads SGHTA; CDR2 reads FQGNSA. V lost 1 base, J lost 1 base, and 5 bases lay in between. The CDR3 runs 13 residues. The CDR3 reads CASSLGRSYEQYF. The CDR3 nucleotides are TGTGCCAGCAGCTTAGGCAGATCCTACGAGCAGTACTTC. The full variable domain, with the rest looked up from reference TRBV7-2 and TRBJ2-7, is GAGVSQSPSNKVTEKGKDVELRCDPISGHTALYWYRQSLGQGLEFLIYFQGNSAPDKSGLPSDRFSAERTGGSVSTLTIQRTQQEDSAVYLCASSLGRSYEQYFGPGTRLTVT.

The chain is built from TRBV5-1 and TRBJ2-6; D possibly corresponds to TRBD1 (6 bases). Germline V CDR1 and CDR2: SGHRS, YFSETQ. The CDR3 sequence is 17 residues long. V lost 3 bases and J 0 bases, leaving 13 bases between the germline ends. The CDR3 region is CASSSPGTTSGANVLTF. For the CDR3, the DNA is TGCGCCAGCAGCTCACCCGGGACAACCTCTGGGGCCAACGTCCTGACTTTC.

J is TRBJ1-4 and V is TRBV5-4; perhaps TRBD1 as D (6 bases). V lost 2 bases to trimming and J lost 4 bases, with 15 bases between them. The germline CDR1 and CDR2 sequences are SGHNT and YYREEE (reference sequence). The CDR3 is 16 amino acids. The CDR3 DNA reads TGTGCCAGCAGCTTTACCCAGACAGGAGTTAATGAAAAACTGTTTTTT. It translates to CASSFTQTGVNEKLFF.